The rows below give T cell receptor beta chains drawn from one sample of a study of cytomegalovirus exposure and HLA in healthy donors. Here immunoSEQ multiplex PCR was the method, and the copy in TCRdb shows in-frame clones only, minus some. The sample includes some 97,000 clones, around three quarters seen only once; the top ten take roughly 4%. Sequences were obtained from PBMCs. The origin of the receptors is a female donor in good health and CMV-seropositive. CDR3s include the opening cysteine and the closing phenylalanine or tryptophan. The order of the fields is D gene, V gene, J gene, clone size, CDR3 DNA, CDR3 protein. The D gene is left open where the match is weak. Clone size appears in some rows only: once, few, many, or a class for an expanded clone.

>NA|TRBV6-5|TRBJ2-7|few
TGTGCCAGCAGTGCCGGGACTTCAGGGTACGAGCAGTACTTC
CASSAGTSGYEQYF
>TRBD1|TRBV7-6|TRBJ2-7|NA
TGTGCCAGCAGCTTAGCGGCCGACAGGGCCTACGAGCAGTACTTC
CASSLAADRAYEQYF
>NA|TRBV2|TRBJ1-1|NA
TGTGCCAGCAGTGACCAGGGGCGTAACACTGAAGCTTTCTTT
CASSDQGRNTEAFF
>TRBD2|TRBV27|TRBJ2-7|NA
TGTGCCAGCAGTTTAGGGGGACTAGCGGGTTCCTACGAGCAGTACTTC
CASSLGGLAGSYEQYF
>NA|TRBV5-1|TRBJ2-2|NA
TGCGCCAGCAGCCCCGGCGGGAACACCGGGGAGCTGTTTTTT
CASSPGGNTGELFF
>NA|TRBV6-1|TRBJ2-7|NA
TGTGCCAGCCGAGGCGGCTACGAGCAGTACTTC
CASRGGYEQYF
>TRBD1|TRBV4-2|TRBJ1-1|NA
TGTGCCAGCAGCCAAGCGCTAAGGGACAGTCTTAACACTGAAGCTTTCTTT
CASSQALRDSLNTEAFF
>NA|TRBV4-2|TRBJ2-5|NA
TGTGCCAGCAGCCAAAAGACAGGAGAGACCCAGTACTTC
CASSQKTGETQYF
>NA|TRBV2|TRBJ1-2|NA
TGTGCCAGCAGCTACGGCCAGGGGTCTGGCTACACCTTC
CASSYGQGSGYTF
>NA|TRBV6-4|TRBJ1-6|NA
TGTGCCAGCAGTGATCTACCCTTTAATTCACCCCTCCACTTT
CASSDLPFNSPLHF
>NA|TRBV7-6|TRBJ2-1|NA
TGTGCCAGCAGCGCGACCCTAGACTCCTACAATGAGCAGTTCTTC
CASSATLDSYNEQFF
>TRBD2|TRBV4-2|TRBJ2-2|few
TGTGCCAGCAGCCAAGATGCGACTAGCGGGAGGGCCGCTATCCCCGGGGAGCTGTTTTTT
CASSQDATSGRAAIPGELFF
>TRBD1|TRBV4-2|TRBJ1-2|NA
TGTGCCAGCAGCCAAGACCGGGACAGGGCATCTATTAACTATGGCTACACCTTC
CASSQDRDRASINYGYTF
>NA|TRBV15|TRBJ1-1|NA
TGTGCCACCGCGACACGGGAGCTGAACACTGAAGCTTTCTTT
CATATRELNTEAFF
>NA|TRBV7-9|TRBJ2-1|NA
TGTGCCAGCAGCCTTTCCTACAATGAGCAGTTCTTC
CASSLSYNEQFF